This T cell receptor (beta chain) was retrieved from a study of T cell responses to AZD1222 COVID-19 vaccine. This clone was seen a few times. It was second doses at about 4 or about 12 weeks that were pooled. The data were produced by immunoSEQ multiplex PCR, yet TCRdb's version contains in-frame clones alone and is incomplete. The repertoire holds 75,000 to 90,000 clones, with approximately 92% as singletons. This material consisted of peripheral blood, taken 28 days after the second AZD1222 dose. This receptor was identified in an adult who received the AZD1222 COVID-19 vaccine.

CDR3 coding DNA: TGCGCCAGCAGCTTGGCCCCGGCTAGCGGGACCCGTCCCTCAAACACCGGGGAGCTGTTTTTT. This encodes CASSLAPASGTRPSNTGELFF. The chain has TRBV5-1 and TRBJ2-2; 9 nucleotides line up with TRBD2. The J segment lost 2 bases and the V segment lost 0 bases, leaving 17 bases of the junction unmatched. The CDR3 is made up of 21 amino acids. Per germline, CDR1 SGHRS and CDR2 YFSETQ.